Below, 19 T cell receptor beta chains from the same sample are listed, as sequenced in a study of blood T cell dynamics during melanoma immunotherapy. Regarding time point: pre-treatment baseline. Clones were read by immunoSEQ multiplex PCR, and TCRdb kept only the in-frame ones, dropping some. Of over 8,000 clones in the sample, 65% to 90% were seen once. The sequences come from blood, collected from a patient treated with checkpoint blockade. The receptor source for this set is a human donor with melanoma.

The chain is built from TRBV5-6 and TRBJ1-2; 9 bases map to TRBD1. The trim removed 5 bases at V and 5 bases at J, leaving 7 bases unmatched. Germline V gives CDR1 SGHDT, CDR2 YYEEEE. CDR3 length: 14 amino acids. CDR3 amino acids: CASSWDRAGYGYTF. In nucleotides, the CDR3 is TGTGCCAGCAGTTGGGACAGGGCGGGTTATGGCTACACCTTC.

This chain joins TRBV6-5 and TRBJ1-2, with no clear D. CDR1 MNHEY and CDR2 SVGAGI come from the germline V gene. Trimming pared 8 bases from V and 0 bases from J, leaving 7 bases between. This CDR3 comprises 12 residues. The CDR3 DNA reads as TGTGCCAGCGGCCGTCCTAACTATGGCTACACCTTC. It yields the protein CASGRPNYGYTF.

The chain combines TRBV30 with TRBJ2-1; no firm D call. Deletions cut 2 bases from V and 0 bases from J, with 11 bases between. This CDR3 is built from 15 residues. Per germline, CDR1 GTSNPN and CDR2 SVGIG (reference sequence). The CDR3, as DNA: TGTGCCTGGAGTCCTTGGGGAAGCTCCTACAATGAGCAGTTCTTC. Translated, it gives CAWSPWGSSYNEQFF.

In this sample, this clone turned up a few times. The chain employs TRBV5-5 and TRBJ2-7, with 10 positions matching TRBD1. The CDR3 is 15 amino acids. J lost 2 bases, V lost 4 bases, and 6 bases had no gene match. CDR1 is SGHKS and CDR2 is YYEKEE in the germline V gene (reference sequence). The CDR3 sequence is CASSIRGQGAYEQYF. The CDR3 region has the DNA TGTGCCAGCAGCATCCGAGGACAGGGGGCCTACGAGCAGTACTTC.

The chain is built from TRBV13 and TRBJ2-1; the D is unclear. CDR1 and CDR2 from the germline V gene are PRHDT and FYEKMQ (reference sequence). V was clipped by 5 bases and J by 2 bases, with 7 bases between them. The CDR3 consists of 13 residues. The CDR3 DNA is TGTGCCAGCAGCCCCCCGGCCTACAATGAGCAGTTCTTC. Its protein product is CASSPPAYNEQFF.

The chain carries TRBV4-1 and TRBJ1-2; possibly TRBD1 for D (6 bases). Germline V gene lookup returns CDR1 MGHRA and CDR2 YSYEKL. The CDR3 has 14 residues. Trimming pared 0 bases from V and 4 bases from J, leaving 9 bases between. The CDR3 DNA follows: TGCGCCAGCAGCCAAGAGGGCAGGGGCTATGGCTACACCTTC. Translated, it gives CASSQEGRGYGYTF.

V gene TRBV15 combines with J gene TRBJ2-1, with 9 bases lining up with TRBD1. J gave up 4 bases and V 2 bases, and 9 bases lay outside the gene matches. Germline lookup yields CDR1 LNHNV and CDR2 YYDKDF (reference sequence). The CDR3 spans 17 residues. As DNA, the CDR3 is TGTGCCACCAGCAGATCTAACCGGGACAGGGAGTACAATGAGCAGTTCTTC. This sequence encodes CATSRSNRDREYNEQFF.

The chain carries TRBV29-1 and TRBJ2-7; weak D call: TRBD2 (6 bases). The germline V gene has CDR1 SQVTM and CDR2 ANQGSEA. The CDR3 loop spans 13 amino acids. The V and J ends lost 3 bases and 2 bases respectively, with 11 bases between them. Written as DNA, the CDR3 is TGCAGCGTTGATTTGGGGGGTACCTACGAGCAGTACTTC. Its protein product is CSVDLGGTYEQYF.

The chain uses TRBV6-1 and TRBJ1-6; 9 bases agree with TRBD1. Germline CDR1 is MNHNS and CDR2 is SASEGT. CDR3 length: 14 amino acids. The V segment lost 6 bases and the J segment 10 bases; nucleotides outside the gene matches: 7. As DNA, the CDR3 is TGTGCCAGCAGCTCGGACAGGGGTTTGTCACCCCTCCACTTT. Protein: CASSSDRGLSPLHF.

This chain connects TRBV30 to TRBJ2-1; D might be TRBD1 or TRBD2, each matching 6 bases. V was pared by 0 bases and J by 10 bases, with 19 bases between. This CDR3 region has 15 residues. CDR1 is GTSNPN and CDR2 is SVGIG in the germline V gene (reference sequence). The CDR3 reads CAWSVRGGSRVEQFF. The CDR3 DNA sequence: TGTGCCTGGAGTGTACGAGGGGGGTCCAGAGTAGAGCAGTTCTTC.

The table lists this clone with a few counts. The J gene is TRBJ1-1, the V gene TRBV9, with TRBD1 identical over 7 bases. The J segment lost 7 bases and the V segment lost 4 bases, leaving 7 bases of the junction unmatched. CDR1 and CDR2 from the germline V gene are SGDLS and YYNGEE. CDR3 length: 13 amino acids. The CDR3 here is CASSPRGRDEAFF. In DNA, the CDR3 is TGTGCCAGCAGCCCGAGGGGGCGTGATGAAGCTTTCTTT.

J is TRBJ2-6 and V is TRBV27; 8 positions agree with TRBD2. The CDR3 covers 17 residues. The junction had 10 bases not matched to a gene; V was cut back by 7 bases and J by 2 bases. Germline V gives CDR1 MNHEY, CDR2 SMNVEV (reference sequence). The CDR3 coding sequence is TGTGCCAGCATTTATCGGGGGGGCCTTACTGGGGCCAACGTCCTGACTTTC. As protein: CASIYRGGLTGANVLTF.

The chain joins TRBV5-4 to TRBJ2-7; D gene unclear. The CDR3 consists of 15 residues. Per germline, CDR1 SGHNT and CDR2 YYREEE (reference sequence). Trimming cost V 2 bases and J 2 bases, with 14 bases left between them. In DNA, the CDR3 is TGTGCCAGCAGCTTAGTAGGCCAGGTTACCTACGAGCAGTACTTC. Translated: CASSLVGQVTYEQYF.

V and J are TRBV19 and TRBJ2-7; D might be TRBD1 or TRBD2, each matching 5 bases. Germline V gives CDR1 LNHDA, CDR2 SQIVND (reference sequence). The ends were cut back, 6 bases at V and 0 bases at J, with 15 bases in the middle. There are 15 residues in the CDR3. In DNA, the CDR3 is TGTGCCAGTAGGGACAAACAGCGGAGCTCCTACGAGCAGTACTTC. Translation: CASRDKQRSSYEQYF.

This chain connects TRBV30 to TRBJ2-1; maybe TRBD2 (5 bases). Trimming took 0 bases from V and 0 from J, leaving 9 bases between them. In germline, CDR1 is GTSNPN, CDR2 SVGIG (reference sequence). The CDR3 is made up of 15 amino acids. CDR3 loop: CAWSVLGSSYNEQFF. CDR3 nucleotide sequence: TGTGCCTGGAGTGTACTGGGGAGCTCCTACAATGAGCAGTTCTTC.

The chain uses TRBV6-1 and TRBJ1-1; D is undetermined. V was shortened by 1 base and J by 7 bases, with 10 bases between the two germline ends. The CDR3 length is 13 residues. Germline loops: CDR1 MNHNS, CDR2 SASEGT. The CDR3 DNA follows: TGTGCCAGCAGTGAAGGGGCAGAGAGTGAAGCTTTCTTT. Protein sequence: CASSEGAESEAFF.

The chain recombines TRBV19 with TRBJ1-1, with D possibly being TRBD1 (6 bases). This CDR3 spans 14 amino acids. Per the germline V gene, CDR1 is LNHDA and CDR2 is SQIVND (reference sequence). Deletions cut 6 bases from V and 1 base from J, with 12 bases between. CDR3 residues: CASRLHRENTEAFF. The DNA of the CDR3 is TGTGCCAGTAGACTGCACAGGGAGAACACTGAAGCTTTCTTT.

The chain joins TRBV6-1 to TRBJ2-3; 12 nucleotides match TRBD2. Germline V gene lookup returns CDR1 MNHNS and CDR2 SASEGT. The CDR3 extends over 15 amino acids. The trim removed 4 bases at V and 6 bases at J, leaving 5 bases unmatched. The CDR3 loop is CASSGASGGADTQYF. CDR3 sequence (DNA): TGTGCCAGCAGTGGGGCTAGCGGGGGGGCCGATACGCAGTATTTT.

This chain links TRBV5-1 with TRBJ2-2, with a tentative D call TRBD1 (6 bases). With 2 bases removed from V and 3 bases from J, the gap between germline ends came to 11 bases. This CDR3 is built from 15 residues. CDR1 SGHRS and CDR2 YFSETQ come from the germline V gene. CDR3 protein: CASSFGYRDTGELFF. CDR3 nucleotide sequence: TGCGCCAGCAGCTTTGGGTACAGGGACACCGGGGAGCTGTTTTTT.